This T cell receptor (beta chain) originates from a study of blood T cell repertoires in COVID-19. Study summary: COVID-19 samples collected from the United States, Italy and Spain covered acute and convalescent phases. From T cells, B-cell-depleted T cells, or PBMCs came the material, which was cDNA or gDNA.

In the original analysis: The authors estimated nucleated cell counts from reference gene primer amplification. Some clones are missing from TCRdb's copy, which holds only in-frame ones; the method was immunoSEQ multiplex PCR. The V and J calls and clone size come from that table; D and trimming were worked out from the DNA. The sample records about 62,000 clones, 88% being singletons. V shed 7 bases and J shed 3 bases, with 12 bases lying between them. The germline CDR1 and CDR2 sequences are MNHEY and SVGAGI. The CDR3 sequence is 13 residues long. J is TRBJ1-2 and V is TRBV6-5; a possible D gene is TRBD1 (5 bases). The sequencing input was peripheral blood. The source of this sequence is a woman aged 60-70 years with acute or convalescent COVID-19. DNA for the CDR3: TGTGCCAGCAAGGTCCCGGGGGACTATGGCTACACCTTC. Its translation is CASKVPGDYGYTF.